This T cell receptor beta chain was sequenced for a study of T cell repertoires in cytomegalovirus infection. Broader study findings: Summed frequency of public TCR beta families distinguished CMV carriers with the relevant HLA.

This clonotype appeared many times. Its specificity is not known. TCRdb used MiXCR to reprocess the reads, holding one entry per CDR3 protein. The table records approximately 70,000 distinct CDR3 sequences, 4% of them present only once. Trimming took off 5 bases at V and 8 bases at J, with 25 bases between the two ends. Germline CDR1 reads MDHEN; CDR2 reads SYDVKM. The CDR3 extends over 17 amino acids. Sequenced: PBMCs. This chain connects TRBV28 to TRBJ2-1, with a weak D call TRBD2 (5 bases). The TCR originated in a human donor in good health (CMV status not recorded). Some clones in this sample may be carry-over from other donors' samples. In DNA form, the CDR3 reads TGTGCCAGCAGTCGCGACCTGGACTCCCGATTCGCATATGAGCAGTTCTTC. This translates into CASSRDLDSRFAYEQFF.